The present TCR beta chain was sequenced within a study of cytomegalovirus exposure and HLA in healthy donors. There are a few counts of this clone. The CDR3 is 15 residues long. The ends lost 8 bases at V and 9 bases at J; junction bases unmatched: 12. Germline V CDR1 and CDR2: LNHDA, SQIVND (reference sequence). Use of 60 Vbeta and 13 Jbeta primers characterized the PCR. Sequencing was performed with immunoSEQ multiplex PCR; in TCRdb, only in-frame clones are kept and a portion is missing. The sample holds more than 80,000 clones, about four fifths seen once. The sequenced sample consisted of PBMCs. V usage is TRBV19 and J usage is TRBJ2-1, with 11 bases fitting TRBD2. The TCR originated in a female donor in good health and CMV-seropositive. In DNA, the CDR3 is TGTGCCAGTGCTATAACTAGCGGGAGTAGGGGTGAGCAGTTCTTC. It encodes CASAITSGSRGEQFF.